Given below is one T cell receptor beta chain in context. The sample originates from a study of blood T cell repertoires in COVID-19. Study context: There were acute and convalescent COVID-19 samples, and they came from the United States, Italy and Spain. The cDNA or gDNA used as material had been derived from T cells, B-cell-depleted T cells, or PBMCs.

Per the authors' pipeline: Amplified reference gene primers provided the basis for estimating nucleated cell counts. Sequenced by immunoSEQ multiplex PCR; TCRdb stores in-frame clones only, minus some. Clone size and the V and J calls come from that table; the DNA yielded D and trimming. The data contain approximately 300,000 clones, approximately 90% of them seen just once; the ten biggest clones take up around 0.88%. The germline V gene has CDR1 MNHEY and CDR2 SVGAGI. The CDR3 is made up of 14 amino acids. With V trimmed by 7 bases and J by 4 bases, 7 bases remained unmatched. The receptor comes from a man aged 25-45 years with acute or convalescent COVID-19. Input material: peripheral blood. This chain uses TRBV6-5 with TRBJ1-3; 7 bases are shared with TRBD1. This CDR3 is CASTPRRGGNTIYF. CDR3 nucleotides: TGTGCCAGCACCCCCCGCAGGGGGGGAAACACCATATATTTT.